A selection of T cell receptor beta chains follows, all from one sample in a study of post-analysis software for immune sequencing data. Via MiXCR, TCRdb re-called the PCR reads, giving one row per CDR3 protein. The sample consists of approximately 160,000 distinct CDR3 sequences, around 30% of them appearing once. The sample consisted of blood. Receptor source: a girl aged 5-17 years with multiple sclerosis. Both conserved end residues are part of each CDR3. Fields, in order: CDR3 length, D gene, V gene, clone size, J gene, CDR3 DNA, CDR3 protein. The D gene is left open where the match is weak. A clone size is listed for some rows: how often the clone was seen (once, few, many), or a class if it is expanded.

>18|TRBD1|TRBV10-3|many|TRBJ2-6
TGTGCCATCAGCCGGGGACAGAACGACCCCTCTGGGGCCAACGTCCTGACTTTC
CAISRGQNDPSGANVLTF
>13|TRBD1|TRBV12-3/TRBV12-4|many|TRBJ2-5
TGTGCCAGCACCCCGACAGGGGTGGAGACCCAGTACTTC
CASTPTGVETQYF
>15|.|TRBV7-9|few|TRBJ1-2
TGTGCCAGCAGCCGGGTCGGGGGAGCCTCCTATGGCTACACCTTC
CASSRVGGASYGYTF
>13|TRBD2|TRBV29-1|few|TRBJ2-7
TGCAGCGCTAGGCGGGGGATCCCCTACGAGCAGTACTTC
CSARRGIPYEQYF
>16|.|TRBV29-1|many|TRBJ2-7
TGCAGCGTTGAAGGGGGGGACCATCTAGCGCCGTACGAGCAGTACTTC
CSVEGGDHLAPYEQYF
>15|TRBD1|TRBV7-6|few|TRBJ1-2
TGTGCCAACAGCTCGGGGACAGGGAATAACTATGGCTACACCTTC
CANSSGTGNNYGYTF
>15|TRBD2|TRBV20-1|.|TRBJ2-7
TGCAGTGCTAGAGATGCGGCTAGCGGGAGGGTTGAGCAGTACTTC
CSARDAASGRVEQYF
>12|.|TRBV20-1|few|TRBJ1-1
TGCAGTGCAACGATGAGCAACACTGAAGCTTTCTTT
CSATMSNTEAFF
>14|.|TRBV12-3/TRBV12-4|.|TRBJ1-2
TGTGCCAGCAGTCCACGGACAGCCGACTATGGCTACACCTTC
CASSPRTADYGYTF
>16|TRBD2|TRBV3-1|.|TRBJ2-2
TGTGCCAGCAGCCAAAGACTAGCGGCTTCCACCGGGGAGCTGTTTTTT
CASSQRLAASTGELFF
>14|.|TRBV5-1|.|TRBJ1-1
TGCGCCAGCAGCGCGGGACATTCGAACACTGAAGCTTTCTTT
CASSAGHSNTEAFF
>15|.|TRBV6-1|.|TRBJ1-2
TGTGCCAGCAGTGAGGAGGTCTCGCCTCCTCGTGGCTACACCTTC
CASSEEVSPPRGYTF
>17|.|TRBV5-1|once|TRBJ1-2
TGCGCCAGCGGCTACCAGAGTAGGGGCCCTGAAGATACGAGCTACACCTTC
CASGYQSRGPEDTSYTF
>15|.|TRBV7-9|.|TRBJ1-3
TGTGCCTGGCCTATGAGAGGTGTCTCTGGAAACACCATATATTTT
CAWPMRGVSGNTIYF
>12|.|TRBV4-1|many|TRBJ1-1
TGCGCCAGCAGCCACGGACAGTTCGAAGCTTTCTTT
CASSHGQFEAFF